These 10 T cell receptor beta chains came from one sample sequenced in a study of blood T cells in healthy people across ages. For the second PCR, which ran for 7 to 11 cycles, a sample-barcoded 5' primer and a J-beta primer mix were used. One entry per CDR3 protein results from TCRdb running MiXCR on the 5' RACE reads. This sample has around 850,000 distinct CDR3 sequences, with roughly 40% found just once. What was sequenced was blood. These receptors were obtained from a man aged 18 to 30 in good health.

A few counts support this clonotype. The J gene is TRBJ2-1, the V gene TRBV6-2 or TRBV6-3, with 7 bases lining up with TRBD2. V gave up 5 bases and J gave up 4 bases; unmatched junction bases: 11. In germline, CDR1 is MNHEY, CDR2 SVGEGT. The CDR3 consists of 16 residues. In nucleotides, the CDR3 is TGTGCCAGCAGTAGGTCCGGGACTATAGGTTACAATGAGCAGTTCTTC. This translates into CASSRSGTIGYNEQFF.

The rearrangement joins TRBV28 to TRBJ1-4; 7 bases align to TRBD1. In germline, CDR1 is MDHEN, CDR2 SYDVKM. The CDR3 sequence is 14 residues long. The J segment lost 5 bases and the V segment lost 3 bases, leaving 3 bases of the junction unmatched. CDR3: CASSFQGGNEKLFF. CDR3 DNA: TGTGCCAGCAGTTTCCAGGGGGGGAATGAAAAACTGTTTTTT. Complete variable domain (other parts from reference TRBV28 and TRBJ1-4): DVKVTQSSRYLVKRTGEKVFLECVQDMDHENMFWYRQDPGLGLRLIYFSYDVKMKEKGDIPEGYSVSREKKERFSLILESASTNQTSMYLCASSFQGGNEKLFFGSGTQLSVL.

This clonotype was seen only a few times. The CDR3 coding sequence is TGTGCCAGCAGCTCAGCCCAGGTTAACGAGCAGTACTTC. Residues: CASSSAQVNEQYF. The chain couples TRBV7-6 to TRBJ2-7; D not resolved. Trimming took 4 bases from V and 5 from J, leaving 12 bases between them. CDR1 is SGHVS, CDR2 FNYEAQ, per germline. This CDR3 is 13 amino acids long.

The rearrangement links TRBV7-9 to TRBJ2-1, with a possible D match to TRBD2 (5 bases). Trimming took 5 bases from V and 5 from J, leaving 10 bases between them. This CDR3 has 13 amino acids. Germline V gene lookup returns CDR1 SEHNR and CDR2 FQNEAQ (reference sequence). CDR3 amino acids: CASSTGKNNEQFF. The CDR3 DNA follows: TGTGCCAGCAGCACCGGGAAAAACAATGAGCAGTTCTTC.

In this sample, this clonotype turned up many times. The V gene is TRBV12-3 or TRBV12-4, the J gene TRBJ2-1; the D is unclear. The CDR3 runs to 16 residues. The V and J ends lost 7 bases and 0 bases respectively, with 16 bases between them. The CDR3 DNA sequence: TGTGCCAGCACCTCTTCGACATTAAGCTCCTACAATGAGCAGTTCTTC. Translation: CASTSSTLSSYNEQFF.

This clonotype has more than one count but fewer than ten. V is TRBV7-9 and J is TRBJ2-5; TRBD2 aligns across 7 bases. This CDR3 has 17 residues. Germline V gene data show CDR1 as SEHNR and CDR2 as FQNEAQ (reference sequence). V shed 2 bases and J 0 bases; nucleotides not matched to a gene: 9. CDR3 in amino acids: CASSLRKASGYQETQYF. As DNA, the CDR3 is TGTGCCAGCAGCTTACGTAAGGCTAGCGGCTACCAAGAGACCCAGTACTTC.

About this clonotype: A much larger clone sits a single nucleotide away, making a read error possible. The chain has TRBV20-1 and TRBJ2-1; D uncertain. CDR3 length: 16 amino acids. Per the germline V gene, CDR1 is DFQATT and CDR2 is SNEGSKA (reference sequence). The CDR3 spells CSAGPLTGRSYNERFF. CDR3 in DNA: TGCAGTGCTGGTCCCCTAACGGGCCGCTCCTACAATGAGCGGTTCTTC.

This clonotype appeared a few times. The chain recombines TRBV2 with TRBJ2-4; tentatively, D is TRBD2 (5 bases). The DNA end lines up better with TRBJ2-7; the J call may be wrong. This CDR3 spans 11 amino acids. In germline, CDR1 is SNHLY, CDR2 FYNNEI. The CDR3 nucleotides are TGTGCCAGCAGCCGGGAAAACGAGCAGTACTTC. Translation gives CASSRENEQYF.

This clonotype was detected a few times. The chain combines TRBV4-3 with TRBJ2-3, with 10 bases fitting TRBD2. From germline, CDR1 is LGHNA and CDR2 YSLEER. The CDR3 sequence is 16 residues long. With 0 bases clipped from V and 4 bases from J, the junction kept 4 bases outside the gene matches. CDR3 in DNA: TGCGCCAGCAGCCAAGATTGGAGCGGGGGGGCAGATACGCAGTATTTT. Its protein product is CASSQDWSGGADTQYF.

This chain connects TRBV10-3 to TRBJ2-7, with TRBD2 matching over 11 bases. The CDR3 length is 17 residues. V lost 4 bases to trimming and J lost 3 bases; unmatched junction nucleotides: 11. Looked up from germline, CDR1 is ENHRY and CDR2 is SYGVKD. Here the CDR3 reads CAISGATTSGKGYEQYF. CDR3 DNA: TGTGCCATCAGTGGTGCGACGACTAGCGGGAAGGGCTACGAGCAGTACTTC.